Listed below are T cell receptor beta chains from one sample, sequenced in a study of blood T cell repertoires in COVID-19. The table came from immunoSEQ multiplex PCR; TCRdb's copy has only in-frame clones and leaves some out. The profile shows more than 150,000 clones, less than 80% of them singletons. Sequenced: peripheral blood. The origin of the receptors is a man between 45 and 60 years old who had recovered from COVID-19. CDR3s include the opening cysteine and the closing phenylalanine or tryptophan. Clone size is given for some rows only: seen once, a few or many times, or a class if the clone is expanded.

cdr3_aa j_call v_call clone_size
CATSEAGYNEQFF TRBJ2-1 TRBV24-1 .
CASSILLAGAADTQYF TRBJ2-3 TRBV19 .
CASSLVGSSLPMWFF TRBJ2-1 TRBV5-1 .
CASSQVRHTDTQYF TRBJ2-3 TRBV14 few
CATSDRDRVDTGELFF TRBJ2-2 TRBV24-1 once
CASSIRGLNTEAFF TRBJ1-1 TRBV19 .
CAISEAGPYEQYF TRBJ2-7 TRBV10-3 .
CASSRTGDNQPQHF TRBJ1-5 TRBV6-5 .
CASSAGQGVVNEQFF TRBJ2-1 TRBV2 .
CASSSSGSSDTQYF TRBJ2-3 TRBV10-2 .
CASRRGGGNTEAFF TRBJ1-1 TRBV28 once
CASSRNQGTGELFF TRBJ2-2 TRBV3-1/TRBV3-2 .
CASSFEGAGELFF TRBJ2-2 TRBV12-3/TRBV12-4 .
CAWSDGVNYGYTF TRBJ1-2 TRBV30 few
CATIGGNEQFF TRBJ2-1 TRBV10-3 .
CASARELAGYNEQFF TRBJ2-1 TRBV5-1 few
CASSSSGELFF TRBJ2-2 TRBV3-1/TRBV3-2 .
CASSLGLNQETQYF TRBJ2-5 TRBV5-1 .
CASSDFSGTSGRNEQYF TRBJ2-7 TRBV25-1 few
CASSQGRSGDEQFF TRBJ2-1 TRBV3-1/TRBV3-2 once
CASSLGGRTEAFF TRBJ1-1 TRBV27 .
CASSPPSGRAAYEQYF TRBJ2-7 TRBV18 .
CASSAPGQSGNEQFF TRBJ2-1 TRBV5-1 .
CASSDRQGIAGYTF TRBJ1-2 TRBV2 once
CASSPQGATGYTF TRBJ1-2 TRBV12-3/TRBV12-4 once
CASSGQGSYEQYF TRBJ2-7 TRBV18 .
CASSLGGIGSYNEQFF TRBJ2-1 TRBV5-1 .
CASSWRAYEQYF TRBJ2-7 TRBV12-3/TRBV12-4 .
CASTGHIRNTEAFF TRBJ1-1 TRBV4-1 .
CASSPGTPNGQYF TRBJ2-7 TRBV6-5 .
CASSLSGTGFETQYF TRBJ2-5 TRBV6-5 .
CASSHEAGVSYNEQFF TRBJ2-1 TRBV3-1/TRBV3-2 .
CASSLSPGGGRAYEQYF TRBJ2-7 TRBV27 .
CASSEWSDRASGNTIYF TRBJ1-3 TRBV2 .
CASSREGLNEQFF TRBJ2-1 TRBV2 .
CAWRGAGETQYF TRBJ2-5 TRBV30 .
CASSISHGEFRGATEAFF TRBJ1-1 TRBV19 .
CASSQGLAGVGTDTQYF TRBJ2-3 TRBV3-1/TRBV3-2 .
CASTNYYGYTF TRBJ1-2 TRBV6-5 .
CASSIAGAPANEKLFF TRBJ1-4 TRBV19 once
CASRDNTGELFF TRBJ2-2 TRBV12-3/TRBV12-4 .
CASSSGLASYNEQFF TRBJ2-1 TRBV27 .
CASSESTGFPFF TRBJ1-1 TRBV10-1 .
CASSSPTGGTYEQYF TRBJ2-7 TRBV18 few
CASSRLAGASYNEQFF TRBJ2-1 TRBV6-4 once
CASSYGGQGYQETQYF TRBJ2-5 TRBV6-5 many
CASNPSWGVAGGSDTQYF TRBJ2-3 TRBV27 .
CASSIRTGDYEQYF TRBJ2-7 TRBV19 .
CASSIPGQGFNEQFF TRBJ2-1 TRBV7-2 .
CASSLDPQAGTYEQYF TRBJ2-7 TRBV11-2 once
CASSLGSGRITDTQYF TRBJ2-3 TRBV7-2 .
CASSRRLAGVSNEQFF TRBJ2-1 TRBV4-2 few
CASSDYRVNTEAFF TRBJ1-1 TRBV11-2 .
CASSSGAHSGNTIYF TRBJ1-3 TRBV28 .
CASSLTSTGMGEKLFF TRBJ1-4 TRBV7-2 .